This T cell receptor (beta chain) emerged from a study of blood T cell repertoires in COVID-19. Background on the study: The analysed material was cDNA or gDNA that came from T cells, B-cell-depleted T cells, or PBMCs.

Using immunoSEQ multiplex PCR, the repertoire was profiled, and TCRdb retains in-frame clones only, with some absent. The table lists approximately 140,000 clones, approximately 83% of them singletons. Sequenced sample: peripheral blood. This receptor was identified in a man in his sixties or seventies with acute or convalescent COVID-19.

This CDR3 is CASSPAGRMNTEAFF. The CDR3 region has the DNA TGTGCCAGCAGCCCCGCGGGGCGGATGAACACTGAAGCTTTCTTT. The chain has TRBV6-5 and TRBJ1-1; a possible D gene is TRBD1 (5 bases). The V and J ends lost 6 bases and 0 bases respectively, with 14 bases between them. This CDR3 is built from 15 residues. The germline CDR1 and CDR2 sequences are MNHEY and SVGAGI.